These 22 T cell receptor beta chains originate from one sample sequenced in a study of CD8 T cells in Susac syndrome (dated by TCRdb to the late 2010s). The method was the immunoSEQ multiplex PCR assay. RNA was extracted using the RNeasy kit, and about 0.45 to 1 ug of the RNA was reverse transcribed with random hexamers. The public reads were reprocessed in TCRdb via fastp at Q25 and MiXCR, keeping in-frame beta chains. Every CDR3 protein is listed once, alongside the most common genes and DNA of its rows. Present in this sample are about 190,000 distinct CDR3 sequences, under 97% of which were seen just once. Clones ranked in the top ten supply 0.098% of the sample. The source material was CD4+ T cells from PBMCs. These receptors all stem from a human donor with Susac syndrome.

This rearrangement joins TRBV15 to TRBJ2-7, with D perhaps TRBD2 (6 bases). V was clipped by 0 bases and J by 6 bases, with 9 bases between them. The germline gives CDR1 LNHNV, CDR2 YYDKDF (reference sequence). There are 13 residues in the CDR3. The CDR3 protein is CATSRDWGVEQYF. CDR3 bases: TGTGCCACCAGCAGAGATTGGGGGGTCGAGCAGTACTTC.

The rearrangement joins TRBV7-3 to TRBJ1-5; D gene unclear. The CDR3 extends over 13 amino acids. The germline gives CDR1 SGHTA, CDR2 FQGTGA. Trimming shortened V by 4 bases and J by 3 bases, and 7 bases separated the two germline ends. In DNA form, the CDR3 reads TGTGCCAGCAGCTCCGACCCCAATCAGCCCCAGCATTTT. This encodes CASSSDPNQPQHF.

The chain has TRBV3-1 and TRBJ2-1; 7 bases are shared with TRBD1. The CDR3 extends over 14 amino acids. The V gene end was trimmed by 8 bases and the J gene end by 4 bases; junction bases not matched to a gene: 8. Germline CDR1 LGHDT, CDR2 YNNKEL (reference sequence). CDR3 region: CASHYGDSYNEQFF. The CDR3 region has the DNA TGTGCCAGCCACTATGGGGACAGTTACAATGAGCAGTTCTTC.

V usage is TRBV14 and J usage is TRBJ1-2, with D uncertain. The V and J ends lost 1 base and 8 bases respectively, with 8 bases between them. From germline, CDR1 is SGHDN and CDR2 FVKESK. The CDR3 has 12 amino acids. CDR3 loop: CASSQGLGGYTF. The CDR3 bases are TGTGCCAGCAGCCAAGGCCTTGGGGGCTACACCTTC.

The chain joins TRBV10-3 to TRBJ2-2, with D maybe TRBD2 (6 bases). The CDR3 is 14 amino acids. The V end was cut by 10 bases, the J end by 3 bases, with 15 bases between. In germline, CDR1 is ENHRY, CDR2 SYGVKD. CDR3: CATGVVPHTGELFF. DNA of the CDR3: TGTGCCACGGGGGTGGTACCCCACACCGGGGAGCTGTTTTTT.

The rearrangement links TRBV20-1 to TRBJ2-5, with D unresolved. V was pared by 1 base and J by 1 base, with 10 bases between. The V gene's germline CDR1 is DFQATT and CDR2 SNEGSKA (reference sequence). This CDR3 spans 14 amino acids. CDR3 DNA: TGCAGTGCTAGAGTCAGTCAGCTCCAAGAGACCCAGTACTTC. Protein: CSARVSQLQETQYF.

The chain is built from TRBV6-5 and TRBJ2-3; 11 nucleotides align to TRBD1. The CDR3 has 14 amino acids. Germline CDR1 and CDR2: MNHEY and SVGAGI. V lost 5 bases and J lost 8; bases outside the gene matches: 6. CDR3 residues: CASSKRTGGGTQYF. The CDR3 DNA is TGTGCCAGCAGTAAGAGGACAGGGGGCGGTACGCAGTATTTT.

The gene calls are TRBV10-3 and TRBJ1-6; possibly TRBD1 for D (6 bases). Germline V CDR1 and CDR2: ENHRY, SYGVKD. V lost 6 bases, J lost 9 bases, and 12 bases lay in between. The CDR3 contains 13 residues. CDR3 coding DNA: TGTGCCATCAGCACAGGGTCCGGTTCACCCCTCCACTTT. This translates into CAISTGSGSPLHF.

This chain joins TRBV18 and TRBJ1-4, with 7 bases fitting TRBD1. Germline CDR1 reads KGHSH; CDR2 reads LQKENI. The J segment lost 4 bases and the V segment lost 5 bases, leaving 1 base of the junction unmatched. The CDR3 is made up of 13 amino acids. CDR3 DNA: TGTGCCAGCTCAGGGGACAGTAATGAAAAACTGTTTTTT. Encoded protein: CASSGDSNEKLFF.

This rearrangement joins TRBV2 to TRBJ2-1; the D is unclear. The CDR3 has 11 residues. Between the trimmed V and J ends, which lost 7 bases and 10 bases, there was a span of 11 bases. Germline CDR1 and CDR2: SNHLY and FYNNEI. CDR3 region: CASNPGVEQFF. The CDR3 DNA reads TGTGCCAGCAACCCTGGGGTAGAGCAGTTCTTC.

The chain combines TRBV30 with TRBJ2-2, with D hard to call. Germline-derived CDR1 and CDR2 are GTSNPN and SVGIG (reference sequence). The CDR3 covers 13 residues. The V gene lost 3 bases and the J gene lost 0 bases, with 5 bases spanning the gap. The CDR3 nucleotides read TGTGCCTGGAGACAGACGAACACCGGGGAGCTGTTTTTT. It encodes CAWRQTNTGELFF.

The genes are TRBV11-2 and TRBJ1-5; D unclear. V was clipped by 1 base and J by 0 bases, with 10 bases between them. The CDR3 consists of 16 residues. Germline V lookup: CDR1 SGHAT, CDR2 FQNNGV. CDR3 in amino acids: CASSLGRGISNQPQHF. The CDR3 DNA reads TGTGCCAGCAGCTTAGGGCGGGGAATTAGCAATCAGCCCCAGCATTTT.

This CDR3 is CSVERAQGSGYTF. CDR3 DNA: TGCAGCGTTGAGAGGGCACAGGGGAGTGGCTACACCTTC. V gene TRBV29-1 combines with J gene TRBJ1-2; 7 nucleotides agree with TRBD1. The CDR3 is 13 amino acids. CDR1 and CDR2 from the germline V gene are SQVTM and ANQGSEA. Trimming at V came to 3 bases and at J to 7 bases, leaving 8 bases not matched to a gene.

V is TRBV6-2 or TRBV6-3 and J is TRBJ1-1; TRBD1 is a possible D gene (6 bases). Trimming took off 5 bases at V and 3 bases at J, with 13 bases between the two ends. Germline lookup yields CDR1 MNHEY and CDR2 SVGEGT. CDR3 length: 14 residues. CDR3 amino acids: CASSNLRGDTEAFF. The DNA for the CDR3 is TGTGCCAGCAGTAACCTCAGGGGCGACACTGAAGCTTTCTTT.

The rearrangement joins TRBV3-1 to TRBJ1-3; D is unclear. Germline V CDR1 and CDR2: LGHDT, YNNKEL (reference sequence). Trimming left V 0 bases short and J 4 bases short, with 4 bases between. This CDR3 is 13 amino acids long. CDR3: CASSQDQGNTIYF. DNA of the CDR3: TGTGCCAGCAGCCAAGATCAGGGAAACACCATATATTTT.

The V call is TRBV19, the J call TRBJ2-7; D ambiguous. Germline CDR1 is LNHDA and CDR2 is SQIVND (reference sequence). The V gene lost 5 bases and the J gene lost 0 bases, with 8 bases spanning the gap. The CDR3 spans 13 residues. CDR3 region: CASSRTVSYEQYF. The DNA of the CDR3 is TGTGCCAGTAGTCGGACGGTCTCCTACGAGCAGTACTTC.

V and J are TRBV30 and TRBJ2-2, with D possibly TRBD2 on 7 matching bases. Germline CDR1 is GTSNPN and CDR2 is SVGIG (reference sequence). The CDR3 runs 13 residues. V was pared by 4 bases and J by 15 bases, with 21 bases between. CDR3 sequence (DNA): TGTGCCTGGAACGGTGGGGGGGGCAAAGCAATGTTTTTT. This gives the protein CAWNGGGGKAMFF.

The rearrangement links TRBV14 to TRBJ1-1; D may be TRBD1 (5 bases). Germline CDR1 and CDR2: SGHDN and FVKESK. The V gene lost 0 bases and the J gene lost 4 bases, with 9 bases spanning the gap. This CDR3 region has 14 residues. The CDR3 sequence: CASSQDWGSTEAFF. DNA for the CDR3: TGTGCCAGCAGCCAAGATTGGGGGAGCACTGAAGCTTTCTTT.

The V and J genes are TRBV5-1 and TRBJ2-2; D tentatively fits TRBD1 or TRBD2 (5 bases each). V lost 4 bases and J 1 base, leaving 11 bases between the germline ends. Germline values: CDR1 SGHRS, CDR2 YFSETQ. The CDR3 consists of 15 residues. Written as DNA, the CDR3 is TGCGCCAGCAGCGGGGGACGGATGAACACCGGGGAGCTGTTTTTT. This gives the protein CASSGGRMNTGELFF.

This chain uses TRBV9 with TRBJ1-1, with D unclear. The CDR3 sequence is 15 residues long. The germline gives CDR1 SGDLS, CDR2 YYNGEE. V lost 3 bases to trimming and J lost 1 base, with 13 bases between them. The CDR3 DNA reads TGTGCCAGCAGCGCAAGAACCGGCGGGAACACTGAAGCTTTCTTT. Translation gives CASSARTGGNTEAFF.

The chain combines TRBV11-1 with TRBJ2-7, with no clear D. V was shortened by 0 bases and J by 2 bases, with 11 bases between the two germline ends. The CDR3 spans 15 residues. Per the germline V gene, CDR1 is SGHAT and CDR2 is FQDESV (reference sequence). CDR3 sequence (DNA): TGTGCCAGCAGCTTAGCGCCAAGGGTGACCTACGAGCAGTACTTC. Residues: CASSLAPRVTYEQYF.

This clonotype has only a few counts. The chain recombines TRBV20-1 with TRBJ2-3; the D is unclear. The ends were cut back, 3 bases at V and 0 bases at J, with 4 bases in the middle. CDR1 and CDR2 from the germline V gene are DFQATT and SNEGSKA (reference sequence). This CDR3 has 12 residues. DNA of the CDR3: TGCAGTGCTAGGGCCAGCACAGATACGCAGTATTTT. It is translated as CSARASTDTQYF.